The present T cell receptor beta chain was sequenced within a study of shared clonotypes between healthy human individuals (dated by TCRdb to the early 2020s). With regard to the full study: The cohort included three men and two women between 18 and 49 years of age. Per donor, three plates each were used for CD4 naive and CD4 memory, two for CD8 naive, and one for CD8 memory. The study deeply sequenced blood TCR repertoires of 5 or 6 healthy adults to estimate repertoire size and the extent of clonotype sharing between individuals. To increase sequencing depth and limit assay-specific biases, TCR repertoire library preparation and sequencing were carried out by different laboratories using diverse techniques. Between about 0.9 and 8.9 billion PBMCs per donor were obtained by leukapheresis. Results and caveats for the whole study, not just this receptor: Incomplete sequencing was indicated by rarefaction of sorted-subset datasets, despite the large sequencing depth. Compared with non-shared clonotypes, clonotypes shared by all four sorted-subset donors had higher generation probabilities. Sampling was limited to blood, and TCR repertoires in tissue likely differ from TCR repertoires in blood. Based on pairwise subsampling, the degree of clonotype sharing among donors was expected to be affected by sequencing depth. The genetic and exposure-history diversity represented was limited by the small number of donors. When a handful of donors were compared, the shared fraction of clonotypes was about 5% for naive CD4, roughly 3.3% for naive CD8, 2% to 2.5% for memory CD4, and 0.4% for memory CD8. Naive subsets generally had larger estimated clonotype richness than memory subsets.

The table lists this clone with many counts. The antigen it binds to is not known. The sample holds no much larger clone one base away, and base qualities are not on file. The donors were healthy, HIV-negative adults with no recently reported acute infections or vaccinations. All donors were Caucasian adults living in Nashville, Tennessee, USA. CD4+ T cells were enriched through magnetic negative selection, after which naive cells were positively selected on CD45RA and the remaining negative fraction served as the memory subset. After blood collection by leukapheresis, PBMCs were isolated using Ficoll-Histopaque density gradient centrifugation and then cryopreserved in the vapor phase of liquid nitrogen. Purity and quantity of every magnetically sorted T cell population were checked by analytical flow cytometry. From each sorted fraction, genomic DNA was isolated and quantified by UV absorbance on a Nanodrop 2000c.

TCR CDR3 regions were amplified from genomic DNA by multiplex PCR using the deep immunoSEQ assay. Extracted genomic DNA from each cell subset was spread evenly across all wells of several immunoSEQ 96-well plates, with each plate serving as a replicate. Each replicate PCR for sorted subsets received roughly 0.2 ug genomic DNA, equal to tens of thousands of T cell genomes. Purified libraries were quantified with a Qubit 3.0 fluorometer, sized on a Bioanalyzer 2100, and re-quantified with the KAPA Library Quantification kit. Every immunoSEQ 96-well plate was sequenced on a separate single-read 150-cycle Illumina NextSeq 550 flow cell. Concerning the study's data processing: Because the immunoSEQ output held only junctional sequences and lacked quality scores, the filtering could not match the filtering applied to full-length reads. Sequences were annotated with PyIR, a Python wrapper for IgBLAST v1.9, using IMGT germline references to assign V/J genes and CDR3. Reads were removed for weak V/J assignments (E-value above 1e-6), missing CDR3, stop codons, out-of-frame junctions, or ambiguous translated residues. V3J clonotypes were defined by identical inferred V gene, J gene, and CDR3 amino acid sequence. Percentage overlap between repertoires was computed as shared unique clonotypes divided by the size of the smaller repertoire. RTK rarefaction, the Chao1 estimator, and Recon v2.1 estimates of unobserved clonotypes were used to assess repertoire richness. OLGA was used to compute generation probabilities for all TCRbeta clonotypes that the gDNA method yielded from a few donors. TCRdb's version of the immuneACCESS table is confined to in-frame rearrangements and falls short of the full clone set. An unresolved V gene accounts for under half of the shortfall where checked; the remainder is of unknown origin. V, J and clone size were drawn from that table, and D and trimming were deduced from the DNA. A total of around 1 million clones appear in this sample, about 80% of them only once. The ten top clones hold nearly 1.5% of the sample.

The source material was memory CD4+ T cells sorted from blood. What the cell subset or site label conveys for this sample: CD45RA-negative fraction. This sequence originates from a man in his late teens or twenties in good health.

For the CDR3, the sequence is CASSPTLGNEQFF. In nucleotide form, the sequence is TGTGCCAGCTCACCGACCTTGGGGAATGAGCAGTTCTTC. The chain joins TRBV18 to TRBJ2-1; confidence is insufficient to name the D gene. From a lookup of the germline V gene, CDR1 and CDR2 are KGHSH and LQKENI. Measured from the cysteine to the phenylalanine, the CDR3 is 13 residues long. The CDR3 DNA has 39 bases and is translated from base 1. Trimming costs V 3 bases and J 7 bases, and their ends lie 10 bases apart.